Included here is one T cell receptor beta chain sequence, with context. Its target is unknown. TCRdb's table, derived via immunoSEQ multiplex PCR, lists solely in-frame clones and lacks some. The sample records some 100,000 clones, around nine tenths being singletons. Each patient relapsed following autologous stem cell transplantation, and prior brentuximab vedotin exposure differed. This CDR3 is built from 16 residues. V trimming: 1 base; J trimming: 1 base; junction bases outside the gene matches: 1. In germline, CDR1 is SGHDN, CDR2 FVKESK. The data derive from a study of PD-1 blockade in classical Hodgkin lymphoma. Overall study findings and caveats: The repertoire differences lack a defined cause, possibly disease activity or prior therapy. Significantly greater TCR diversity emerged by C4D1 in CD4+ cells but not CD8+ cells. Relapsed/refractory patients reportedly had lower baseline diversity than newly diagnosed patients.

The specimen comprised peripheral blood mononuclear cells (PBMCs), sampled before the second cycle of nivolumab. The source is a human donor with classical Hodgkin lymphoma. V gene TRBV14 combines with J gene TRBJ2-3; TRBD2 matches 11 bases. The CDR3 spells CASSQGGLAGTDTQYF. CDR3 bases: TGTGCCAGCAGCCAAGGGGGACTAGCGGGCACAGATACGCAGTATTTT.